This T cell receptor (beta chain) comes out of a study of blood T cells in healthy people across ages. As concerns this clonotype: Its target is not known. Relative to the germline gene, one junction end is altered; a read error may explain this.

Overall study findings and caveats: Greater diversity and more naive CD4+ cells were seen in long-lived donors than in aged donors. Unsorted PBMCs blocked a conclusive comparison of naive and antigen-experienced cells.

Using a J-beta primer mix together with a sample-barcoded 5' primer, a second PCR was run for roughly 6 to 12 cycles. Researchers report that each sample yielded at least 2.5 million CDR3-containing paired-end reads. TCRdb fed the 5' RACE reads into MiXCR, producing one record per CDR3 protein. The sample comprises roughly 1.6 million distinct CDR3 sequences, 34% of which are singletons, and 11% rests with the top ten. The TCR was taken from a woman aged 25-40 years in good health. The sample comprised blood.

The CDR3 is CARRAGQPNEKLFF. The DNA for the CDR3 is TGTGCCCGCAGGGCGGGACAGCCAAATGAAAAACTGTTTTTT. The rearrangement joins TRBV28 to TRBJ1-4, with TRBD1 matching over 7 bases. Germline-derived CDR1 and CDR2 are MDHEN and SYDVKM. There are 14 residues in the CDR3.